The 10 T cell receptor beta chains reported below all come from one sample, sequenced in a study of blood T cell repertoires in COVID-19 (dated by TCRdb to 2019 to 2021). The method behind the library was the immunoSEQ multiplex PCR assay. The immuneACCESS repertoire file appears here via TCRdb, limited to in-frame rearrangements. These files lack a portion of the clones; in checked studies, under half of the deficit traces to unresolved V genes, and the cause of the others is not known. This sample lists fewer than 200,000 clones; 80% to 90% were detected once. Jointly, the top ten make up about 8% of the sample. The sample comprised peripheral blood. The receptors come from a middle-aged man who had recovered from COVID-19.

The CDR3 protein is CASSLSQGNSYNEQFF. As DNA, the CDR3 is TGTGCCAGCAGTTTATCCCAGGGGAACTCCTACAATGAGCAGTTCTTC. This chain joins TRBV27 and TRBJ2-1; TRBD1 might be the D (6 bases). The CDR3 loop spans 16 amino acids. Germline lookup yields CDR1 MNHEY and CDR2 SMNVEV (reference sequence). Deletions cut 0 bases from V and 0 bases from J, with 9 bases between.

This chain uses TRBV6-4 with TRBJ2-3; a weak D match, TRBD1 (7 bases). Trimming removed 6 bases at V and 5 bases at J, with 12 bases between. This CDR3 is built from 13 residues. In germline, CDR1 is MRHNA, CDR2 SNTAGT. The DNA for the CDR3 is TGTGCCAGCAGCCCGCAGGGGGGAGATACGCAGTATTTT. Translated: CASSPQGGDTQYF.

The chain combines TRBV30 with TRBJ1-4; TRBD1 is a possible D gene (5 bases). The CDR3 covers 14 residues. Trimming cost V 0 bases and J 4 bases, with 9 bases left between them. CDR1 and CDR2 from the germline V gene are GTSNPN and SVGIG (reference sequence). The CDR3 reads CAWSVGVNNEKLFF. Written as DNA, the CDR3 is TGTGCCTGGAGTGTAGGGGTTAATAATGAAAAACTGTTTTTT.

The genes are TRBV3-1 (or the pseudogene TRBV3-2) and TRBJ1-2, with 8 nucleotides matching TRBD1. V shed 5 bases, J shed 1 base, and the junction held 9 bases outside the gene matches. The CDR3 length is 16 residues. Germline values: CDR1 LGHDT, CDR2 YNNKEL (reference sequence). The CDR3 nucleotides read TGTGCCAGCAGCGGGGGGACAGGCGGGCTTAACTATGGCTACACCTTC. Translated: CASSGGTGGLNYGYTF.

Only one count was recorded for this clone. V is TRBV7-3 and J is TRBJ2-2, with 10 bases lining up with TRBD1. Germline V CDR1 and CDR2: SGHTA, FQGTGA. This CDR3 spans 16 amino acids. With 5 bases clipped from V and 5 bases from J, the junction kept 8 bases outside the gene matches. The CDR3 reads CASSLHGTGVTGELFF. CDR3 nucleotide sequence: TGTGCCAGCAGCCTCCATGGGACAGGGGTTACCGGGGAGCTGTTTTTT.

The rearrangement links TRBV28 to TRBJ1-6; 9 bases are shared with TRBD1. Trimming at V came to 5 bases and at J to 9 bases, leaving 8 bases not matched to a gene. In germline, CDR1 is MDHEN, CDR2 SYDVKM. This CDR3 has 15 residues. The CDR3 protein is CASSLTGGLSSPLHF. The DNA for the CDR3 is TGTGCCAGCAGTCTTACAGGGGGCTTGAGTTCACCCCTCCACTTT.

The chain recombines TRBV6-5 with TRBJ2-1, with D maybe TRBD2 (5 bases). The V gene's germline CDR1 is MNHEY and CDR2 SVGAGI. The V end lost 11 bases, the J end lost 8 bases, and 16 bases lay between the germline ends. This CDR3 is built from 12 residues. The CDR3 DNA is TGTGCCTCCCAAACTAGGGTCGATGAGCAGTTCTTC. As protein: CASQTRVDEQFF.

The chain employs TRBV4-1 and TRBJ1-3; D remains ambiguous. The CDR3 covers 14 residues. Trimming stripped 0 bases from V and 2 bases from J, with 5 bases between. The V gene's germline CDR1 is MGHRA and CDR2 YSYEKL. The CDR3 reads CASSQESAGNTIYF. CDR3 nucleotide sequence: TGCGCCAGCAGCCAAGAGTCCGCTGGAAACACCATATATTTT.

This clone has only one observation. The gene calls are TRBV6-1 and TRBJ1-2; no reliable D call. This CDR3 spans 12 amino acids. Between the trimmed V and J ends, which lost 3 bases and 6 bases, there was a span of 8 bases. CDR1 is MNHNS, CDR2 SASEGT, per germline. CDR3 region: CASSENQNGYTF. The CDR3 DNA follows: TGTGCCAGCAGTGAGAATCAGAATGGCTACACCTTC.

This chain connects TRBV27 to TRBJ2-7, with TRBD1 matching 8 bases. The germline CDR1 and CDR2 sequences are MNHEY and SMNVEV (reference sequence). This CDR3 has 13 amino acids. Germline trimming cut 6 bases from V and 6 bases from J; bases unmatched to any gene: 7. The CDR3 loop is CASRTGQVVEQYF. The CDR3 DNA reads TGTGCCAGCAGGACGGGACAGGTGGTCGAGCAGTACTTC.